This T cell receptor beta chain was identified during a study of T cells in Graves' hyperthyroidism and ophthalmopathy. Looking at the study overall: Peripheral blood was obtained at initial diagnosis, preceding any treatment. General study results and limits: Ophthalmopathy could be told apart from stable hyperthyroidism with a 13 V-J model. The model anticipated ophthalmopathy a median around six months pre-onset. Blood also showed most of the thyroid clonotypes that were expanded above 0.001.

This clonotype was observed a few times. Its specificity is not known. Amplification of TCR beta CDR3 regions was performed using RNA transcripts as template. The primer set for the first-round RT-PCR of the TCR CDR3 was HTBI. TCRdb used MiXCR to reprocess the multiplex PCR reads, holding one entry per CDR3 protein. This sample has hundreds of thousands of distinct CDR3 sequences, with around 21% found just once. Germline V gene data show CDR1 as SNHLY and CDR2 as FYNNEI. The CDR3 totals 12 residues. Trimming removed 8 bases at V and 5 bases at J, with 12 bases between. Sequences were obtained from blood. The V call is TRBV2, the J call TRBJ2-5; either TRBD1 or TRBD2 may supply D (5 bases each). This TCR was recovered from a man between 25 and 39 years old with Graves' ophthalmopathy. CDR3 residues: CASGEGMETQYF. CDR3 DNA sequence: TGTGCCAGCGGCGAGGGGATGGAGACCCAGTACTTC.